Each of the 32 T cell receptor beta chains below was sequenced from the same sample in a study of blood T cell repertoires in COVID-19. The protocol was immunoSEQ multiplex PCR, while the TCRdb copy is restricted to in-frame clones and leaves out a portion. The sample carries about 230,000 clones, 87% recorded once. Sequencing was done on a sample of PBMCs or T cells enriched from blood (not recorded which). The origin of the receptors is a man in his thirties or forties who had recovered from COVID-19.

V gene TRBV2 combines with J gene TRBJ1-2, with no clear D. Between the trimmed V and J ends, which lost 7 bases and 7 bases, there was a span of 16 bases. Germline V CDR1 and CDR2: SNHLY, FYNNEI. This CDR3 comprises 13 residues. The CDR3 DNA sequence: TGTGCCAGCAACCAGGAACGGTTTGGTGGCTACACCTTC. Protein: CASNQERFGGYTF.

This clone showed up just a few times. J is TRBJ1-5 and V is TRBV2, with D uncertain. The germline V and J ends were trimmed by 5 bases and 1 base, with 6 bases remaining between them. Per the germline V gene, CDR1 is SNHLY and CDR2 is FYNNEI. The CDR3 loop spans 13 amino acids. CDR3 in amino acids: CASSWSSNQPQHF. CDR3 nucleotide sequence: TGTGCCAGCAGTTGGAGCAGCAATCAGCCCCAGCATTTT.

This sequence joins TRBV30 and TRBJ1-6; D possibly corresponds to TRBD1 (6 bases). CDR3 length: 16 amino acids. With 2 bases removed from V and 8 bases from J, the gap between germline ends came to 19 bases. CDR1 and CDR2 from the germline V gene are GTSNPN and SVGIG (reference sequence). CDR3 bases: TGTGCCTGGAGTCTACAGGGATTGGGGGTTTATTCACCCCTCCACTTT. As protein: CAWSLQGLGVYSPLHF.

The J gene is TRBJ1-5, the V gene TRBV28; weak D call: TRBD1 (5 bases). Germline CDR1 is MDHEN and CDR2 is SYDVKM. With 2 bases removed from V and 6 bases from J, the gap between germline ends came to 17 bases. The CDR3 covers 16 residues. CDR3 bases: TGTGCCAGCAGTTTACTTGCGGGGGTCTGGGTTCAGCCCCAGCATTTT. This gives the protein CASSLLAGVWVQPQHF.

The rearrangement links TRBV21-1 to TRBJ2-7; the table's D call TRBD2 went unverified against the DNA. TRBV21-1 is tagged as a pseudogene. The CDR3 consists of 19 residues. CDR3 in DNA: TGTGCCAGCAGCAAAGTGATCCGGGACCACTCGGGGGGATCCTACGAGCAGTACTTC. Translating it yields CASSKVIRDHSGGSYEQYF.

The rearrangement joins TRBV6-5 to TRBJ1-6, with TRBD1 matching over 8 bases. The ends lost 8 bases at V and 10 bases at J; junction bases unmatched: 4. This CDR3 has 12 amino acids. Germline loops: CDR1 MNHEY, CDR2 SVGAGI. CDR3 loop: CASGTGGSPLHF. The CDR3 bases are TGTGCCAGCGGGACAGGCGGCTCACCCCTCCACTTT.

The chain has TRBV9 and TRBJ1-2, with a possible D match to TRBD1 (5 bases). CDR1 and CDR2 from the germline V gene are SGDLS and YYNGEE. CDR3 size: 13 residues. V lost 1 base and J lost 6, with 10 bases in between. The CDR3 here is CASSVTFRDGYTF. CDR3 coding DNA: TGTGCCAGCAGCGTAACGTTCAGGGATGGCTACACCTTC. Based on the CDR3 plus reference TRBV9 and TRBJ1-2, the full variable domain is DSGVTQTPKHLITATGQRVTLRCSPRSGDLSVYWYQQSLDQGLQFLIQYYNGEERAKGNILERFSAQQFPDLHSELNLSSLELGDSALYFCASSVTFRDGYTFGSGTRLTVV.

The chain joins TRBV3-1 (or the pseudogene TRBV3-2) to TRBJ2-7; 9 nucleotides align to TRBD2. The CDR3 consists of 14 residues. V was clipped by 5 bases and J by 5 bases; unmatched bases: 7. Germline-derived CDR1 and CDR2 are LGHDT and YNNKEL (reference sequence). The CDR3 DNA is TGTGCCAGCAGCTTACCGGGACTAGCTCACGAGCAGTACTTC. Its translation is CASSLPGLAHEQYF.

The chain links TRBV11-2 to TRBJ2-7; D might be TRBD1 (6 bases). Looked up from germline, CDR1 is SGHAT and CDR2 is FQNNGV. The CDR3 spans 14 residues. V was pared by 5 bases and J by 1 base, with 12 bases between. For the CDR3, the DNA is TGTGCCAGCAGCCCCCTGACAGGATCCTACGAGCAGTACTTC. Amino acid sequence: CASSPLTGSYEQYF.

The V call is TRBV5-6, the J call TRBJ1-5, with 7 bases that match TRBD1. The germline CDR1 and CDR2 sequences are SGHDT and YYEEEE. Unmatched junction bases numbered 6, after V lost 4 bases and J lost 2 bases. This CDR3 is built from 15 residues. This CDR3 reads CASSPTGAGNQPQHF. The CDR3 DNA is TGTGCCAGCAGCCCCACAGGGGCCGGCAATCAGCCCCAGCATTTT.

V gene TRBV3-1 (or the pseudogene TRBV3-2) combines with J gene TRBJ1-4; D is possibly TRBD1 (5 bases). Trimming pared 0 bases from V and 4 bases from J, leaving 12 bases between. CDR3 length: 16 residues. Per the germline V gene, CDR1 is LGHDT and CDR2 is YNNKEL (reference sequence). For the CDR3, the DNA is TGTGCCAGCAGCCAAGAAAGGTGGGGGGGTAATGAAAAACTGTTTTTT. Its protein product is CASSQERWGGNEKLFF.

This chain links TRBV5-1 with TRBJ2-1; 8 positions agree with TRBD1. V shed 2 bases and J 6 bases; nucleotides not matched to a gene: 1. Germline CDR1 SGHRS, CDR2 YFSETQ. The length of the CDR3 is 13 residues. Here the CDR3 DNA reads TGCGCCAGCAGCTTTACAGGGGGCAATGAGCAGTTCTTC. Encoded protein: CASSFTGGNEQFF.

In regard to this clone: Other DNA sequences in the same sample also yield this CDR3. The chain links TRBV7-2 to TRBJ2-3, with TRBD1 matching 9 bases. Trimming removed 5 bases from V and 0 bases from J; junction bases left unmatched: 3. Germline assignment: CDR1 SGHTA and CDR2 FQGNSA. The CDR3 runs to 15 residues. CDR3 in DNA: TGTGCCAGCAGCCCCGGGACAGGGAGCACAGATACGCAGTATTTT. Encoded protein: CASSPGTGSTDTQYF.

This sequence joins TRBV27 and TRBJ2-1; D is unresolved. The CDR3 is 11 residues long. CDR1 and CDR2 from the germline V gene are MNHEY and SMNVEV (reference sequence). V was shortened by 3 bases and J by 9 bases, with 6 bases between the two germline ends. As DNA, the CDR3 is TGTGCCAGCAGTTTTCGAGGTGAGCAGTTCTTC. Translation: CASSFRGEQFF.

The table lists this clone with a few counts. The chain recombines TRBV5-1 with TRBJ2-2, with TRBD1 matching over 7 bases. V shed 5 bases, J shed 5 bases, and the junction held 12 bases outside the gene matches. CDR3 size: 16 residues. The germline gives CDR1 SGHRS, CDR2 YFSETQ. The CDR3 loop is CASRLRQGEATGELFF. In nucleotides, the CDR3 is TGCGCCAGCAGACTTAGACAGGGTGAGGCGACCGGGGAGCTGTTTTTT.

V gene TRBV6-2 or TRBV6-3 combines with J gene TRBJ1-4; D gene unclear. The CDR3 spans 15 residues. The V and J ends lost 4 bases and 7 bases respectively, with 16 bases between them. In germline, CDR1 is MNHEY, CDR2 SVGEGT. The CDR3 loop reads CASSFDRGKGEKLFF. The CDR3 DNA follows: TGTGCCAGCAGTTTTGACCGCGGGAAGGGTGAAAAACTGTTTTTT.

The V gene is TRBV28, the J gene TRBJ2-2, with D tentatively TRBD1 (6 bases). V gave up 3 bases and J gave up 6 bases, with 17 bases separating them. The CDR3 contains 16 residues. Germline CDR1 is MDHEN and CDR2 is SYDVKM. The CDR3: CASSFLGAKGPGELFF. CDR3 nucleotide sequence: TGTGCCAGCAGTTTTTTGGGGGCGAAAGGGCCCGGGGAGCTGTTTTTT.

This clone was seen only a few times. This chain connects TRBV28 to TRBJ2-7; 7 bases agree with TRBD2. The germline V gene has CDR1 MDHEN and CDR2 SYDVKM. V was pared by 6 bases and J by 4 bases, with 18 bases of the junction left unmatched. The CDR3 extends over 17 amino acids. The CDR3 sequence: CASSPGESGVFRYEQYF. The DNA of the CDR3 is TGTGCCAGCAGCCCCGGGGAGAGCGGGGTTTTTAGGTACGAGCAGTACTTC.

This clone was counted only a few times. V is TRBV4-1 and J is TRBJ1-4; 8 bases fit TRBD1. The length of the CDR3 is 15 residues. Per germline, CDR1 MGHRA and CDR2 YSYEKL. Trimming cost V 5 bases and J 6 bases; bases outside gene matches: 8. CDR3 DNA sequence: TGCGCCAGCAGCTCCCCGGGACAGGTCCATGAAAAACTGTTTTTT. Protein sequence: CASSSPGQVHEKLFF.

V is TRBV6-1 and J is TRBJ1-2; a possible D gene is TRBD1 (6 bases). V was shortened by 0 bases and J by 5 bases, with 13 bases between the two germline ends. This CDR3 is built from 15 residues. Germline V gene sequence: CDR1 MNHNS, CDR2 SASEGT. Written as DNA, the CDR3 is TGTGCCAGCAGTGAAGCTAATACAGGGTCTTATGGCTACACCTTC. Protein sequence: CASSEANTGSYGYTF.

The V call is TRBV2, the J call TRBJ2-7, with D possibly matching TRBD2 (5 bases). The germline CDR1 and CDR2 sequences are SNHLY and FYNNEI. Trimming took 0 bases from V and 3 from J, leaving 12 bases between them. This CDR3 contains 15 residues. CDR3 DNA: TGTGCCAGCAGTGAAGCCCCGGGGAATCTCTACGAGCAGTACTTC. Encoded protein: CASSEAPGNLYEQYF.

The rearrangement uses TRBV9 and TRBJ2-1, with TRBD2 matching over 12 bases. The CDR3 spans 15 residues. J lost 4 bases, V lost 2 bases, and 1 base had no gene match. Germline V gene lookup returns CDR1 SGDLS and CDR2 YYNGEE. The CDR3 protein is CASSVTSGGYNEQFF. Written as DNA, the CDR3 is TGTGCCAGCAGCGTTACTAGCGGGGGGTACAATGAGCAGTTCTTC.

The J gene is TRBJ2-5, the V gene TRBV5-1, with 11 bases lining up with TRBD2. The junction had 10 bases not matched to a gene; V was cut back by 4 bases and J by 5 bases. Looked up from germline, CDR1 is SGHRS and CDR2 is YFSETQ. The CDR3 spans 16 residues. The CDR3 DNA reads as TGCGCCAGCAGCCTGACCGGGACTAGCGGCACGGAGACCCAGTACTTC. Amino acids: CASSLTGTSGTETQYF.

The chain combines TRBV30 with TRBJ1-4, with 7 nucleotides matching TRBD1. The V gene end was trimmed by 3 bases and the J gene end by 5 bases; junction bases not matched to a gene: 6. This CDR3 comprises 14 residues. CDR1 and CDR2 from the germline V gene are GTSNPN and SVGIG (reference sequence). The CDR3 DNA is TGTGCCTGGAGGGTCCGGGACAGAAATGAAAAACTGTTTTTT. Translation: CAWRVRDRNEKLFF. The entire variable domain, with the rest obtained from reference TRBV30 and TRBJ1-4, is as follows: SQTIHQWPATLVQPVGSPLSLECTVEGTSNPNLYWYRQAAGRGLQLLFYSVGIGQISSEVPQNLSASRPQDRQFILSSKKLLLSDSGFYLCAWRVRDRNEKLFFGSGTQLSVL.

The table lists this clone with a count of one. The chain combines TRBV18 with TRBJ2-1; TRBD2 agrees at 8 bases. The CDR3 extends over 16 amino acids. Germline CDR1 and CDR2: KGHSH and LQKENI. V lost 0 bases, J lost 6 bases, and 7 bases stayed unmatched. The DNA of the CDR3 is TGTGCCAGCTCACCACCGGGTTTCGGGGGGGGCAATGAGCAGTTCTTC. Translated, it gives CASSPPGFGGGNEQFF.

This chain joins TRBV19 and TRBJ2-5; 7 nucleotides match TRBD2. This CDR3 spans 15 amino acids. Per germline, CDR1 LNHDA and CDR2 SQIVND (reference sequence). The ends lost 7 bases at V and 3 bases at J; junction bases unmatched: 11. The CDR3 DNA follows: TGTGCCAGTAACAGTGGCGGGACTACCGAAGAGACCCAGTACTTC. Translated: CASNSGGTTEETQYF.

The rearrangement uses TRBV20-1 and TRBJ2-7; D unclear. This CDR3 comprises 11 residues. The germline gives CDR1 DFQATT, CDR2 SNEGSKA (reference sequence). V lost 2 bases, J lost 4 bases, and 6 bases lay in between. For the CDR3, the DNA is TGCAGTGCTAGAAGAGATTACGAGCAGTACTTC. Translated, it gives CSARRDYEQYF.

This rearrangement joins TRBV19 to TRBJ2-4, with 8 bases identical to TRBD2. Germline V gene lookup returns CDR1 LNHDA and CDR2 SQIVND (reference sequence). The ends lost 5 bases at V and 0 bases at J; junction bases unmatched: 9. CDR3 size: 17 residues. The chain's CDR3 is CASSPPTSELAKNIQYF. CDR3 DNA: TGTGCCAGTAGTCCCCCGACTAGCGAACTAGCCAAAAACATTCAGTACTTC.

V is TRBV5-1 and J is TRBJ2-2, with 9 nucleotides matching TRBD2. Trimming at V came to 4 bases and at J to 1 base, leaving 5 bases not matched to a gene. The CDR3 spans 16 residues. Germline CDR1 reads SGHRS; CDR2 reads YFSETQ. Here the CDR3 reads CASSPRGGVNTGELFF. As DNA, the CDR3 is TGCGCCAGCAGCCCGCGGGGGGGCGTGAACACCGGGGAGCTGTTTTTT.

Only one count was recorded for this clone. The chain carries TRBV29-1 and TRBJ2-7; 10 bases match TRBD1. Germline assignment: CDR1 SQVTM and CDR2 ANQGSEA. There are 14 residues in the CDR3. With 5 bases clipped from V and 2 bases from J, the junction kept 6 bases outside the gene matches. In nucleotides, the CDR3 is TGCAGCGTTTATCCGGGACAGGGGACCTACGAGCAGTACTTC. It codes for CSVYPGQGTYEQYF.

The CDR3 nucleotides are TGTGCCAGCAGTTCCACCGGGACTAGGTTGCATGAGCAGTTCTTC. As protein: CASSSTGTRLHEQFF. The chain uses TRBV28 and TRBJ2-1; 8 bases are shared with TRBD2. This CDR3 region has 15 residues. V was clipped by 4 bases and J by 8 bases; unmatched bases: 10. Germline V gene lookup returns CDR1 MDHEN and CDR2 SYDVKM.

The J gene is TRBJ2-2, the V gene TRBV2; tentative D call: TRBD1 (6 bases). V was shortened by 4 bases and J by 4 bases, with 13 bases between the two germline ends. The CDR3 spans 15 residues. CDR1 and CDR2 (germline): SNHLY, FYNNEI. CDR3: CASSARQVITGELFF. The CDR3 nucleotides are TGTGCCAGCAGTGCAAGACAGGTTATCACCGGGGAGCTGTTTTTT.